This T cell receptor beta chain was documented in a study of cytomegalovirus exposure and HLA in healthy donors. Study summary: Drawn from HLA-typed donors, 80 million to 95 million unique TCRs were held in an early data release. Study-wide results and limits: Looking again later, the authors saw that most CMV-associated TCR beta chains seemed HLA-restricted. Across donors, presence/absence analyses took sequencing depth to be roughly uniform.

As for this clone: Its antigen is unknown.

Trimming took 7 bases from V and 4 from J, leaving 25 bases between them. Germline assignment: CDR1 MGHRA and CDR2 YSYEKL. The CDR3 contains 17 residues. The PCR employed 60 Vbeta primers together with 13 Jbeta primers. TCRdb keeps only in-frame clones here, not all; method: immunoSEQ multiplex PCR. The sample includes about 130,000 clones, around 83% of them seen just once. Sequencing used PBMCs. J is TRBJ1-1 and V is TRBV4-1; D might be TRBD1 (6 bases). The TCR originated in a man in his fifties or sixties in good health and CMV-seronegative. The CDR3 DNA is TGCGCCAGCAAATCCTCGACAGGTGGTGAGTGGGGCACTGAAGCTTTCTTT. Encoded protein: CASKSSTGGEWGTEAFF.